Listed below are T cell receptor beta chains from one sample, sequenced in a study of cytomegalovirus exposure and HLA in healthy donors. Sequencing was performed with immunoSEQ multiplex PCR; in TCRdb, only in-frame clones are kept and a portion is missing. The sample lists 100,000 or so clones; over 80% were seen once. Sequencing was done on a sample of PBMCs. The origin of the receptors is a young man in good health and CMV-seronegative. Both conserved end residues are part of each CDR3. The order of the fields is clone size, D gene, J gene, V gene, CDR3 protein, CDR3 DNA. D genes are given only for firm matches. Some rows mark clone size as missing; the rest say once, few, many or name a class of expanded clone.

clone_size: .
d_call: .
j_call: TRBJ2-7
v_call: TRBV6-1
cdr3_aa: CASSEYRSSYEQYF
cdr3_nt: TGTGCCAGCAGTGAGTATCGGAGCTCCTACGAGCAGTACTTC

clone_size: .
d_call: .
j_call: TRBJ1-1
v_call: TRBV27
cdr3_aa: CASTDRTEAFF
cdr3_nt: TGTGCCAGCACCGACAGGACTGAAGCTTTCTTT

clone_size: .
d_call: TRBD1
j_call: TRBJ1-2
v_call: TRBV27
cdr3_aa: CASSLSPGQGHGYTF
cdr3_nt: TGTGCCAGCAGTTTATCGCCGGGACAGGGACATGGCTACACCTTC

clone_size: .
d_call: TRBD1
j_call: TRBJ2-7
v_call: TRBV7-9
cdr3_aa: CASSPRTGGSYEQYF
cdr3_nt: TGTGCCAGCAGCCCGCGGACAGGGGGCTCCTACGAGCAGTACTTC

clone_size: .
d_call: TRBD1
j_call: TRBJ2-7
v_call: TRBV6-6
cdr3_aa: CASSYGQASSYEQYF
cdr3_nt: TGTGCCAGCAGTTACGGACAGGCCAGCTCCTACGAGCAGTACTTC

clone_size: .
d_call: TRBD2
j_call: TRBJ2-1
v_call: TRBV28
cdr3_aa: CASSHISGSEQFF
cdr3_nt: TGTGCCAGCAGTCACATTAGCGGGAGTGAGCAGTTCTTC

clone_size: few
d_call: .
j_call: TRBJ2-7
v_call: TRBV5-6
cdr3_aa: CASSLTLDPYEQYF
cdr3_nt: TGTGCCAGCAGCTTGACCCTAGACCCTTACGAGCAGTACTTC

clone_size: .
d_call: .
j_call: TRBJ1-1
v_call: TRBV10-3
cdr3_aa: CASAGGNTEAFF
cdr3_nt: TGTGCCTCGGCGGGGGGAAACACTGAAGCTTTCTTT

clone_size: .
d_call: .
j_call: TRBJ2-7
v_call: TRBV27
cdr3_aa: CASSFYFYEQYF
cdr3_nt: TGTGCCAGCAGTTTCTATTTCTACGAGCAGTACTTC

clone_size: .
d_call: .
j_call: TRBJ1-1
v_call: TRBV11-2
cdr3_aa: CASSPRHGDDTEAFF
cdr3_nt: TGTGCCAGCAGCCCTCGGCACGGGGATGACACTGAAGCTTTCTTT

clone_size: .
d_call: TRBD1
j_call: TRBJ2-5
v_call: TRBV2
cdr3_aa: CANRQGAQETQYF
cdr3_nt: TGTGCCAACAGACAGGGGGCCCAAGAGACCCAGTACTTC

clone_size: once
d_call: .
j_call: TRBJ2-7
v_call: TRBV6-1
cdr3_aa: CASSESQGGSYEQYF
cdr3_nt: TGTGCCAGCAGTGAATCCCAGGGGGGCTCCTACGAGCAGTACTTC

clone_size: .
d_call: .
j_call: TRBJ1-5
v_call: TRBV5-8
cdr3_aa: CASSSGRGNQPQHF
cdr3_nt: TGTGCCAGCAGCTCGGGTCGTGGGAATCAGCCCCAGCATTTT

clone_size: .
d_call: .
j_call: TRBJ1-5
v_call: TRBV19
cdr3_aa: CASNRDTVGQPQHF
cdr3_nt: TGTGCCAGCAATAGGGACACTGTAGGGCAGCCCCAGCATTTT

clone_size: .
d_call: TRBD2
j_call: TRBJ2-1
v_call: TRBV5-1
cdr3_aa: CASTKQRETLGNEQFF
cdr3_nt: TGCGCCAGCACCAAGCAGCGGGAGACCCTTGGCAATGAGCAGTTCTTC

clone_size: few
d_call: TRBD1
j_call: TRBJ1-1
v_call: TRBV6-1
cdr3_aa: CASNQDRMNTEAFF
cdr3_nt: TGTGCCAGCAACCAGGACAGGATGAACACTGAAGCTTTCTTT

clone_size: .
d_call: TRBD1
j_call: TRBJ1-1
v_call: TRBV5-4
cdr3_aa: CASSLPPGQGAGTEAFF
cdr3_nt: TGTGCCAGCAGCTTACCTCCGGGACAGGGGGCCGGGACTGAAGCTTTCTTT

clone_size: .
d_call: .
j_call: TRBJ1-2
v_call: TRBV6-5
cdr3_aa: CASSYLGTNYGYTF
cdr3_nt: TGTGCCAGCAGTTACTTGGGCACTAACTATGGCTACACCTTC

clone_size: .
d_call: TRBD1
j_call: TRBJ2-1
v_call: TRBV27
cdr3_aa: CASSLGSQGALNEQFF
cdr3_nt: TGTGCCAGCAGTTTGGGTAGTCAGGGGGCTTTAAATGAGCAGTTCTTC

clone_size: .
d_call: TRBD2
j_call: TRBJ2-1
v_call: TRBV5-4
cdr3_aa: CASSLSGRALNEQFF
cdr3_nt: TGTGCCAGCAGCTTGAGCGGGAGGGCCCTCAATGAGCAGTTCTTC

clone_size: .
d_call: TRBD1
j_call: TRBJ1-1
v_call: TRBV19
cdr3_aa: CASSKSLGGQGALNTEAFF
cdr3_nt: TGTGCCAGTAGTAAGAGCCTGGGGGGACAGGGGGCTTTAAACACTGAAGCTTTCTTT

clone_size: once
d_call: TRBD1
j_call: TRBJ2-7
v_call: TRBV27
cdr3_aa: CASSDTGTGAYEQYF
cdr3_nt: TGTGCCAGCAGTGATACCGGGACAGGGGCCTACGAGCAGTACTTC

clone_size: few
d_call: .
j_call: TRBJ1-5
v_call: TRBV25-1
cdr3_aa: CASSNRNQPQHF
cdr3_nt: TGTGCCAGCAGTAACAGGAATCAGCCCCAGCATTTT

clone_size: .
d_call: .
j_call: TRBJ1-2
v_call: TRBV30
cdr3_aa: CALYSGGREGKGYTF
cdr3_nt: TGTGCCCTCTATTCCGGCGGCAGGGAAGGAAAGGGCTACACCTTC

clone_size: .
d_call: .
j_call: TRBJ2-1
v_call: TRBV5-1
cdr3_aa: CASSSVRGATYNEQFF
cdr3_nt: TGCGCCAGCAGCTCGGTTCGCGGGGCGACCTACAATGAGCAGTTCTTC

clone_size: .
d_call: .
j_call: TRBJ2-2
v_call: TRBV4-1
cdr3_aa: CASSQDEPRVGTGELFF
cdr3_nt: TGCGCCAGCAGCCAAGATGAGCCCAGGGTGGGGACCGGGGAGCTGTTTTTT

clone_size: .
d_call: .
j_call: TRBJ2-7
v_call: TRBV28
cdr3_aa: CASSLTRRILFRYEQYF
cdr3_nt: TGTGCCAGCAGTTTAACTAGAAGGATCCTATTCAGGTACGAGCAGTACTTC

clone_size: .
d_call: .
j_call: TRBJ1-2
v_call: TRBV7-9
cdr3_aa: CASSSGHLGYGYTF
cdr3_nt: TGTGCCAGCAGCTCCGGACACCTGGGGTATGGCTACACCTTC

clone_size: few
d_call: TRBD1
j_call: TRBJ1-4
v_call: TRBV10-2
cdr3_aa: CASNPDRGIEKLFF
cdr3_nt: TGCGCCAGCAACCCGGACAGGGGAATTGAAAAACTGTTTTTT

clone_size: .
d_call: TRBD2
j_call: TRBJ2-3
v_call: TRBV13
cdr3_aa: CASSSTSGRAPASTDTQYF
cdr3_nt: TGTGCCAGCAGCTCTACTAGCGGGAGGGCCCCGGCCAGCACAGATACGCAGTATTTT

clone_size: .
d_call: TRBD1
j_call: TRBJ2-7
v_call: TRBV5-4
cdr3_aa: CASSYGTGRYEQYF
cdr3_nt: TGTGCCAGCAGCTATGGGACAGGGAGATACGAGCAGTACTTC

clone_size: .
d_call: TRBD2
j_call: TRBJ2-1
v_call: TRBV7-3
cdr3_aa: CASSRGGHGDNEQFF
cdr3_nt: TGTGCCAGCAGCCGCGGGGGGCACGGAGACAATGAGCAGTTCTTC

clone_size: few
d_call: .
j_call: TRBJ1-5
v_call: TRBV6-5
cdr3_aa: CASSYSAGNQPQHF
cdr3_nt: TGTGCCAGCAGTTACTCGGCAGGCAATCAGCCCCAGCATTTT

clone_size: .
d_call: .
j_call: TRBJ1-1
v_call: TRBV21-1
cdr3_aa: CASSASGGTGGMNTEAFF
cdr3_nt: TGTGCCAGCAGCGCCTCCGGCGGGACAGGGGGCATGAACACTGAAGCTTTCTTT

clone_size: few
d_call: .
j_call: TRBJ2-7
v_call: TRBV7-2
cdr3_aa: CASSFSRGPYEQYF
cdr3_nt: TGTGCCAGCAGCTTCTCCCGTGGGCCCTACGAGCAGTACTTC

clone_size: .
d_call: .
j_call: TRBJ2-7
v_call: TRBV4-1
cdr3_aa: CASSQETGTPSYEQYF
cdr3_nt: TGCGCCAGCAGCCAAGAGACCGGGACTCCCTCCTACGAGCAGTACTTC

clone_size: .
d_call: .
j_call: TRBJ1-2
v_call: TRBV7-9
cdr3_aa: CASSLDRGAYGYTF
cdr3_nt: TGTGCCAGCAGCTTAGACCGGGGGGCCTATGGCTACACCTTC

clone_size: once
d_call: TRBD2
j_call: TRBJ2-7
v_call: TRBV5-4
cdr3_aa: CASSSSSGRAWYEQYF
cdr3_nt: TGTGCCAGCAGCTCCTCTAGCGGGAGGGCCTGGTACGAGCAGTACTTC

clone_size: .
d_call: .
j_call: TRBJ2-2
v_call: TRBV19
cdr3_aa: CASSIGGHGELFF
cdr3_nt: TGTGCCAGTAGTATAGGAGGGCACGGGGAGCTGTTTTTT

clone_size: few
d_call: .
j_call: TRBJ2-1
v_call: TRBV6-1
cdr3_aa: CASARRGSSDNEQFF
cdr3_nt: TGTGCCAGCGCTAGGAGAGGAAGCAGCGACAATGAGCAGTTCTTC

clone_size: .
d_call: TRBD1
j_call: TRBJ2-7
v_call: TRBV28
cdr3_aa: CASSTSGTGAGYEQYF
cdr3_nt: TGTGCCAGCAGTACCTCCGGGACAGGGGCCGGCTACGAGCAGTACTTC

clone_size: .
d_call: TRBD1
j_call: TRBJ2-5
v_call: TRBV7-8
cdr3_aa: CASRGQGLLQETQYF
cdr3_nt: TGTGCCAGCCGGGGACAGGGCCTCTTACAAGAGACCCAGTACTTC

clone_size: once
d_call: .
j_call: TRBJ2-2
v_call: TRBV4-2
cdr3_aa: CASSQPPDGELFF
cdr3_nt: TGTGCCAGCAGCCAGCCCCCAGACGGGGAGCTGTTTTTT

clone_size: .
d_call: .
j_call: TRBJ2-3
v_call: TRBV6-1
cdr3_aa: CATLRAGSSTDTQYF
cdr3_nt: TGTGCCACCCTCCGGGCGGGATCTAGCACAGATACGCAGTATTTT

clone_size: .
d_call: .
j_call: TRBJ1-4
v_call: TRBV6-6
cdr3_aa: CASSYSIGGEKLFF
cdr3_nt: TGTGCCAGCAGTTACTCGATAGGAGGTGAAAAACTGTTTTTT

clone_size: once
d_call: TRBD1
j_call: TRBJ2-3
v_call: TRBV5-4
cdr3_aa: CASSRGTGGDTQYF
cdr3_nt: TGTGCCAGCAGCCGCGGGACAGGAGGGGATACGCAGTATTTT

clone_size: .
d_call: .
j_call: TRBJ2-3
v_call: TRBV6-1
cdr3_aa: CASSAVASTDTQYF
cdr3_nt: TGTGCCAGCTCGGCGGTTGCTAGCACAGATACGCAGTATTTT

clone_size: .
d_call: TRBD2
j_call: TRBJ2-1
v_call: TRBV7-2
cdr3_aa: CASSSLAGNNEQFF
cdr3_nt: TGTGCCAGCAGTTCACTAGCGGGAAACAATGAGCAGTTCTTC

clone_size: few
d_call: TRBD1
j_call: TRBJ2-1
v_call: TRBV6-6
cdr3_aa: CASRDRQGIYNEQFF
cdr3_nt: TGTGCCAGCAGGGATCGACAGGGCATCTACAATGAGCAGTTCTTC

clone_size: .
d_call: .
j_call: TRBJ2-1
v_call: TRBV5-1
cdr3_aa: CASKSGSSYNEQFF
cdr3_nt: TGCGCCAGCAAGAGCGGATCCTCCTACAATGAGCAGTTCTTC